This T cell receptor (beta chain) was captured by sequencing in a study of low-dose radiotherapy and immunotherapy resistance in tumors. About the research overall: Those assigned to Cohort 2 were treated with 1 Gy per fraction every two weeks (13 Gy in total over 26 weeks). Nivolumab was given to patients as a 240 mg flat dose every two weeks, and ipilimumab at 1 mg/kg every six weeks. Both were delivered intravenously.

The CDR3 is 16 amino acids. V lost 3 bases, J lost 3 bases, and 10 bases stayed unmatched. Per germline, CDR1 SGHDN and CDR2 FVKESK. With TRAV- and TRBV-specific primers, first-strand cDNA was made, covering the alpha and beta chains. The authors ran around 19 PCR cycles to amplify TCRs with a constant-region primer and V-primer adapter. In TCRdb, the reads were re-called with MiXCR into one record per CDR3 protein. The table lists 40,000 or so distinct CDR3 sequences, more than 20% of them singletons, with approximately 9% in the top ten. In this sample, this clonotype turned up many times. The time point: after trial treatment. Treatment described: LDRT plus nivolumab, ipilimumab, low-dose cyclophosphamide and aspirin (RACIN trial).

The chain links TRBV14 to TRBJ2-7; 8 positions match TRBD1. The sample here was PBMCs, taken after low-dose radiotherapy plus immunotherapy. The receptor comes from a female donor with ovarian cancer. Here the CDR3 DNA reads TGTGCCAGCAGCCATGGGTCGGGACAGGCTTACTACGAGCAGTACTTC. This gives the protein CASSHGSGQAYYEQYF.